The T cell receptor beta chain described here comes from a study of shared clonotypes between healthy human individuals. The repertoire was sequenced with immunoSEQ multiplex PCR; TCRdb's copy has only in-frame clones and lacks some. Counted here are millions of clones, 85% to 95% occurring once; the ten biggest clones make up more than 0.1%. V lost 3 bases and J lost 4; bases outside the gene matches: 5. The CDR3 sequence is 14 residues long. Germline V gene lookup returns CDR1 KGHSH and CDR2 LQKENI. Concerning this clone itself: This sample also contains other DNA sequences that code for the same CDR3.

The V gene is TRBV18, the J gene TRBJ1-2, with TRBD1 matching 7 bases. The source is a man aged 18-30 years in good health. Sequenced sample: naive CD4+ T cells sorted from blood. Stated subset: CD45RA+ positively selected. CDR3 sequence reads: CASSPPGTAYGYTF. The CDR3 coding sequence is TGTGCCAGCTCACCGCCGGGGACAGCCTATGGCTACACCTTC.